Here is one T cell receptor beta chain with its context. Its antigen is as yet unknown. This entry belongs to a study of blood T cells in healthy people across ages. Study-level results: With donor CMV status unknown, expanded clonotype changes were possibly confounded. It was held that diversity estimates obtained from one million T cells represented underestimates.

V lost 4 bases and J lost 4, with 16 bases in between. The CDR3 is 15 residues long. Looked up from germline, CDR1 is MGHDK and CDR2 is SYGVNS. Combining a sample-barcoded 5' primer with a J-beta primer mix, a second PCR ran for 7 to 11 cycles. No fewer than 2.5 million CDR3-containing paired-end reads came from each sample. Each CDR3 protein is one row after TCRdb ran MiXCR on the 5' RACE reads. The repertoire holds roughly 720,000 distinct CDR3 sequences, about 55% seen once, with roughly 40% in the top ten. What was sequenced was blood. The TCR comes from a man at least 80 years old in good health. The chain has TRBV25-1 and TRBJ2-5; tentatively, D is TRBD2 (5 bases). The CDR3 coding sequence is TGTGCCAGCAGTGCCCCCGGGAACAGAGGAGAGACCCAGTACTTC. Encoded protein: CASSAPGNRGETQYF.